Shown below are 16 T cell receptor beta chains from a single sample sequenced in a study of CD8 T cells in ankylosing spondylitis. From the 5' RACE reads, TCRdb called clonotypes with MiXCR, one entry per CDR3 protein. Of 240,000 or so distinct CDR3 sequences listed, 9.5% to 12% are singletons. The material sequenced was blood, either unsorted or a sorted T cell fraction (not recorded which). The receptors stem from a male donor with ankylosing spondylitis or in good health (not recorded which).

This clonotype was counted at least ten times. The genes are TRBV7-2 and TRBJ1-2; D unclear. V was clipped by 5 bases and J by 2 bases, with 12 bases between them. Germline lookup yields CDR1 SGHTA and CDR2 FQGNSA. This CDR3 comprises 14 residues. In DNA, the CDR3 is TGTGCCAGCAGCCTAGAGACCCAAAACTATGGCTACACCTTC. Its translation: CASSLETQNYGYTF.

This clonotype was seen at least ten times. The chain joins TRBV15 to TRBJ1-2, with D maybe TRBD1 (5 bases). Trimming shortened V by 2 bases and J by 0 bases, and 7 bases separated the two germline ends. Germline V CDR1 and CDR2: LNHNV, YYDKDF (reference sequence). CDR3 size: 14 residues. CDR3 in DNA: TGTGCCACCAGCAGATCCAGGGCTAACTATGGCTACACCTTC. Amino acids: CATSRSRANYGYTF.

This clonotype was counted a few times. V is TRBV7-2 and J is TRBJ2-5; D may be TRBD1 or TRBD2 (5 bases each). V dropped 5 bases and J dropped 5 bases, with 9 bases sitting between them. The CDR3 is made up of 12 amino acids. The germline gives CDR1 SGHTA, CDR2 FQGNSA. DNA for the CDR3: TGTGCCAGCAGCGGGACGTTGGAGACCCAGTACTTC. The encoded protein is CASSGTLETQYF.

CDR3 protein: CASSVSLRLRGGYTF. The CDR3 nucleotides are TGCGCCAGCAGCGTTTCCCTTCGGCTTCGTGGTGGCTACACCTTC. The gene calls are TRBV4-1 and TRBJ1-2; D remains unclear. V shed 5 bases and J shed 7 bases, with 20 bases lying between them. This CDR3 region has 15 residues. Germline CDR1 is MGHRA and CDR2 is YSYEKL.

This clonotype occurred a few times. This chain joins TRBV25-1 and TRBJ2-6, with TRBD2 identical over 11 bases. The CDR3 extends over 18 amino acids. CDR1 MGHDK and CDR2 SYGVNS come from the germline V gene. J lost 0 bases, V lost 6 bases, and 7 bases had no gene match. CDR3 DNA: TGTGCCAGCAGCCCGACTAGCGGGACCATCTCTGGGGCCAACGTCCTGACTTTC. It translates to CASSPTSGTISGANVLTF.

Only a few counts were recorded for this clonotype. The V gene is TRBV2, the J gene TRBJ2-2, with D tentatively TRBD2 (5 bases). V lost 1 base to trimming and J lost 10 bases, with 10 bases between them. The CDR3 has 13 residues. Germline V CDR1 and CDR2: SNHLY, FYNNEI. In DNA, the CDR3 is TGTGCCAGCAGTGAAGGTAACGGACTGGAGCTGTTTTTT. Its translation: CASSEGNGLELFF.

This clonotype has ten or more counts. V gene TRBV5-6 combines with J gene TRBJ2-7; possibly TRBD1 for D (5 bases). V lost 4 bases and J 4 bases, leaving 9 bases between the germline ends. The germline V gene has CDR1 SGHDT and CDR2 YYEEEE. The CDR3 sequence is 12 residues long. CDR3 loop: CASSLKGYEQYF. The CDR3 DNA reads TGTGCCAGCAGCCTTAAGGGGTACGAGCAGTACTTC.

CDR3 protein: CASSQVGGTGELFF. The CDR3 DNA is TGCGCCAGCAGCCAAGTGGGGGGTACCGGGGAGCTGTTTTTT. J is TRBJ2-2 and V is TRBV4-1, with D perhaps TRBD2 (6 bases). The V end was cut by 1 base, the J end by 5 bases, with 8 bases between. CDR1 is MGHRA, CDR2 YSYEKL, per germline. This CDR3 contains 14 residues.

This clonotype was counted ten times or more. The chain carries TRBV20-1 and TRBJ2-7; TRBD2 aligns across 7 bases. The CDR3 totals 12 residues. Germline-derived CDR1 and CDR2 are DFQATT and SNEGSKA (reference sequence). The trim removed 5 bases at V and 3 bases at J, leaving 4 bases unmatched. The CDR3 nucleotides are TGCAGTGCTCGGCGGGAGAACTACGAGCAGTACTTC. Translating gives CSARRENYEQYF.

In this sample, this clonotype turned up many times. The CDR3 sequence: CASSPGRGTGPIGIQYF. The CDR3 DNA is TGTGCCAGCAGCCCGGGTCGGGGGACAGGGCCGATTGGCATTCAGTACTTC. J is TRBJ2-4 and V is TRBV12-3 or TRBV12-4; 9 bases agree with TRBD1. The length of the CDR3 is 17 residues. The trim removed 6 bases at V and 9 bases at J, leaving 18 bases unmatched.

This sequence joins TRBV5-1 and TRBJ2-5; 9 positions agree with TRBD2. The CDR3 sequence is 17 residues long. Germline assignment: CDR1 SGHRS and CDR2 YFSETQ. V shed 1 base, J shed 4 bases, and the junction held 11 bases outside the gene matches. This chain's CDR3 is CASSLSLGGGVLETQYF. DNA of the CDR3: TGCGCCAGCAGCTTGTCCCTCGGCGGGGGGGTCCTAGAGACCCAGTACTTC.

This clonotype has at least ten counts. The rearrangement links TRBV6-4 to TRBJ2-1; 12 bases are shared with TRBD2. From germline, CDR1 is MRHNA and CDR2 SNTAGT. This CDR3 region has 15 residues. The J segment lost 3 bases and the V segment lost 3 bases, leaving 0 bases of the junction unmatched. The CDR3 loop is CASSETSGGYNEQFF. CDR3 coding DNA: TGTGCCAGCAGTGAGACTAGCGGGGGCTACAATGAGCAGTTCTTC.

The chain links TRBV19 to TRBJ2-7; TRBD2 agrees at 8 bases. The CDR3 contains 15 residues. With V trimmed by 8 bases and J by 4 bases, 13 bases remained unmatched. CDR1 is LNHDA and CDR2 is SQIVND in the germline V gene (reference sequence). CDR3 region: CASRGGAGELYEQYF. CDR3 DNA: TGTGCCAGTCGAGGGGGAGCGGGAGAATTGTACGAGCAGTACTTC.

This clonotype was counted many times. The V and J genes are TRBV9 and TRBJ1-6; possible D gene TRBD1, 6 bases. This CDR3 is built from 15 residues. Trimming removed 1 base from V and 5 bases from J, with 10 bases in between. CDR1 and CDR2 from the germline V gene are SGDLS and YYNGEE. CDR3 nucleotide sequence: TGTGCCAGCAGCGTACAGGGGAGGGATAATTCACCCCTCCACTTT. This gives the protein CASSVQGRDNSPLHF. The variable domain in full, with the rest retrieved from reference TRBV9 and TRBJ1-6, is DSGVTQTPKHLITATGQRVTLRCSPRSGDLSVYWYQQSLDQGLQFLIQYYNGEERAKGNILERFSAQQFPDLHSELNLSSLELGDSALYFCASSVQGRDNSPLHFGNGTRLTVT.

The table lists this clonotype with a few counts. The chain is built from TRBV15 and TRBJ2-1; D unresolved. In germline, CDR1 is LNHNV, CDR2 YYDKDF (reference sequence). Trimming took off 0 bases at V and 3 bases at J, with 6 bases between the two ends. The CDR3 totals 14 residues. The CDR3 protein is CATSREPIYNEQFF. DNA of the CDR3: TGTGCCACCAGCAGAGAGCCCATCTACAATGAGCAGTTCTTC.

This clonotype occurred a few times. CDR3 nucleotides: TGTGCCAGCATCCCCACGGAGGGGAGACTCGAGCAGTACTTC. Its protein is CASIPTEGRLEQYF. The chain links TRBV2 to TRBJ2-7; D is perhaps TRBD2 (6 bases). This CDR3 is 14 amino acids long. The V gene lost 7 bases and the J gene lost 6 bases, with 19 bases spanning the gap. Germline assignment: CDR1 SNHLY and CDR2 FYNNEI.